The TCR beta chain under discussion was sequenced for a study of T cells after yellow fever vaccination. TCRdb processed the 5' RACE reads anew with MiXCR; each CDR3 protein has one entry. This table has a few hundred thousand distinct CDR3 sequences, roughly 6.1% appearing once. Study results and limitations: The bulk population could contribute abundant contaminating clonotypes to FACS-sorted repertoires. The study re-detected most primary-vaccination clones after the booster (roughly 95% CD4, around 90% CD8).

This clonotype was counted between two and nine times. Its antigen is not known. This TCR was sampled from a man aged 25-45 years who received the YFV17D yellow fever vaccine. The sequencing here drew on PBMCs, taken 5 days after the yellow fever booster vaccination.

CDR3 protein: CSVFSASRRDTQYF. The CDR3 DNA sequence: TGCAGCGTTTTTTCGGCTTCCAGGAGAGATACGCAGTATTTT. V is TRBV29-1 and J is TRBJ2-3, with D uncertain. Looked up from germline, CDR1 is SQVTM and CDR2 is ANQGSEA. V was cut by 5 bases and J by 5 bases, with 17 bases left in between. The CDR3 has 14 amino acids.